Listed below are T cell receptor beta chains from one sample, sequenced in a study of cytomegalovirus exposure and HLA in healthy donors. Profiling relied on immunoSEQ multiplex PCR, and the TCRdb table lists in-frame clones only, not all of them. The table has about 330,000 clones, about nine tenths seen once. Sequencing was carried out using PBMCs. These receptors came from a woman aged 25 to 39 in good health and CMV-seropositive. Each CDR3 is given with its conserved first and last residue. D genes are given only for firm matches. Clone size is stated in some rows and not others, as once, few, many or a class when expanded.

v_gene: TRBV28
j_gene: TRBJ1-5
abundance: NA
d_gene: NA
CDR3nt: TGTGCCAGCAGTTGGGGAGGGGGTGGAATAAATCAGCCCCAGCATTTT
CDR3aa: CASSWGGGGINQPQHF

v_gene: TRBV7-3
j_gene: TRBJ2-1
abundance: NA
d_gene: TRBD1
CDR3nt: TGTGCCAGCAGCTTCGGTATTAACAGACAGGGCGATGAGCAGTTCTTC
CDR3aa: CASSFGINRQGDEQFF

v_gene: TRBV21-1
j_gene: TRBJ1-4
abundance: NA
d_gene: NA
CDR3nt: TGTGCCAGCAGCAAAGTAGAACAGGCCCTTAATGAAAAACTGTTTTTT
CDR3aa: CASSKVEQALNEKLFF

v_gene: TRBV30
j_gene: TRBJ2-7
abundance: NA
d_gene: NA
CDR3nt: TGTGCCTGGAGTGTGAGGGGGGAGCGCTGGGGTTACGAGCAGTACTTC
CDR3aa: CAWSVRGERWGYEQYF

v_gene: TRBV5-8
j_gene: TRBJ2-5
abundance: NA
d_gene: NA
CDR3nt: TGTGCCAGCAGCAGGGCAGGAGGAGTCCAAGAGACCCAGTACTTC
CDR3aa: CASSRAGGVQETQYF

v_gene: TRBV5-6
j_gene: TRBJ2-5
abundance: NA
d_gene: NA
CDR3nt: TGTGCCAGCAGCTTGGGCACCTCTGGGGAGACCCAGTACTTC
CDR3aa: CASSLGTSGETQYF

v_gene: TRBV7-8
j_gene: TRBJ1-1
abundance: NA
d_gene: NA
CDR3nt: TGTGCCAGCAGCTTAGTACGGGTTCGGGAACGGAACACTGAAGCTTTCTTT
CDR3aa: CASSLVRVRERNTEAFF

v_gene: TRBV15
j_gene: TRBJ1-1
abundance: NA
d_gene: NA
CDR3nt: TGTGCCACCAGCACCAAAGTACTAGGGATTAGTAACACTGAAGCTTTCTTT
CDR3aa: CATSTKVLGISNTEAFF

v_gene: TRBV6-5
j_gene: TRBJ2-1
abundance: NA
d_gene: NA
CDR3nt: TGTGCCAGCAGCTACATCTACAATGAGCAGTTCTTC
CDR3aa: CASSYIYNEQFF

v_gene: TRBV6-1
j_gene: TRBJ2-2
abundance: NA
d_gene: TRBD2
CDR3nt: TGTGCCAGCAGTCAAGCGGGAGTCGGGGAGCTGTTTTTT
CDR3aa: CASSQAGVGELFF

v_gene: TRBV29-1
j_gene: TRBJ2-4
abundance: NA
d_gene: NA
CDR3nt: TGCAGCGTTGATGGGGGAGCCAAAAACATTCAGTACTTC
CDR3aa: CSVDGGAKNIQYF

v_gene: TRBV20-1
j_gene: TRBJ2-1
abundance: NA
d_gene: NA
CDR3nt: TGCAGTGCTCTCGGAGAACCGCAGTTCTTC
CDR3aa: CSALGEPQFF

v_gene: TRBV9
j_gene: TRBJ2-7
abundance: NA
d_gene: TRBD2
CDR3nt: TGTGCCAGCAGCCCTAGCGGTAGCGGGAGTCTTCAAGAGCAGTACTTC
CDR3aa: CASSPSGSGSLQEQYF

v_gene: TRBV2
j_gene: TRBJ2-3
abundance: NA
d_gene: NA
CDR3nt: TGTGCCAGCAGTCCGCAAGATACGCAGTATTTT
CDR3aa: CASSPQDTQYF

v_gene: TRBV16
j_gene: TRBJ1-2
abundance: NA
d_gene: TRBD1
CDR3nt: TGTGCCAGCAGCCTCCTGGACAGGGTCTCGATCCTTGGCTACACCTTC
CDR3aa: CASSLLDRVSILGYTF

v_gene: TRBV28
j_gene: TRBJ2-1
abundance: NA
d_gene: NA
CDR3nt: TGTGCCAGCAGTTTATCTGGAAAGCAGTTCTTC
CDR3aa: CASSLSGKQFF

v_gene: TRBV28
j_gene: TRBJ1-5
abundance: NA
d_gene: NA
CDR3nt: TGTGCCAGCAGCCCCGGCGGGGGAACCGATCAGCCCCAGCATTTT
CDR3aa: CASSPGGGTDQPQHF

v_gene: TRBV2
j_gene: TRBJ2-7
abundance: NA
d_gene: NA
CDR3nt: TGTGCCAGCAGTACCTTAGCGGAAGAGCAGTACTTC
CDR3aa: CASSTLAEEQYF

v_gene: TRBV29-1
j_gene: TRBJ1-4
abundance: NA
d_gene: NA
CDR3nt: TGCAGCGTTGAAGAAGGGTTTGGTGAAAAACTGTTTTTT
CDR3aa: CSVEEGFGEKLFF

v_gene: TRBV30
j_gene: TRBJ2-2
abundance: NA
d_gene: NA
CDR3nt: TGTGCCTGGAGTGTGGAGGCTAGTGGGGAGCTGTTTTTT
CDR3aa: CAWSVEASGELFF

v_gene: TRBV29-1
j_gene: TRBJ1-3
abundance: few
d_gene: NA
CDR3nt: TGCAGCGCGCGGGACTCTGGAAACACCATATATTTT
CDR3aa: CSARDSGNTIYF

v_gene: TRBV2
j_gene: TRBJ2-1
abundance: NA
d_gene: NA
CDR3nt: TGTGCCAGCAGCGAATACAATGAGCAGTTCTTC
CDR3aa: CASSEYNEQFF

v_gene: TRBV27
j_gene: TRBJ1-1
abundance: NA
d_gene: NA
CDR3nt: TGTGCCAGCAGGTCATGGGGCGACACTGAAGCTTTCTTT
CDR3aa: CASRSWGDTEAFF

v_gene: TRBV27
j_gene: TRBJ1-5
abundance: NA
d_gene: TRBD1
CDR3nt: TGTGCCAGCAGTTTAGGACGACAGGGAATGGCCTTGCCGTTTGGCAATAGCAATCAGCCCCAGCATTTT
CDR3aa: CASSLGRQGMALPFGNSNQPQHF

v_gene: TRBV9
j_gene: TRBJ2-7
abundance: NA
d_gene: NA
CDR3nt: TGTGCCAGCAGCGTAGCTAGGCACCTCTACGAGCAGTACTTC
CDR3aa: CASSVARHLYEQYF

v_gene: TRBV18
j_gene: TRBJ2-3
abundance: NA
d_gene: TRBD2
CDR3nt: TGTGCCAGCTCACCACCGGCCCCTAGCGGGAGTGGTACGCAGTATTTT
CDR3aa: CASSPPAPSGSGTQYF

v_gene: TRBV28
j_gene: TRBJ1-1
abundance: once
d_gene: NA
CDR3nt: TGTGCCAGCAGTACCACACTCAGACTTACTTGGAACACTGAAGCTTTCTTT
CDR3aa: CASSTTLRLTWNTEAFF

v_gene: TRBV27
j_gene: TRBJ2-7
abundance: NA
d_gene: TRBD1
CDR3nt: TGTGCCAGCAGTTTATCGAGGGGGTATCAGGACAGGGAGAGGAACGAGCAGTACTTC
CDR3aa: CASSLSRGYQDRERNEQYF

v_gene: TRBV15
j_gene: TRBJ2-7
abundance: NA
d_gene: TRBD2
CDR3nt: TGTGCCACCAGCAGAGTTCGGACTAGCTCCTACGAGCAGTACTTC
CDR3aa: CATSRVRTSSYEQYF

v_gene: TRBV30
j_gene: TRBJ1-2
abundance: NA
d_gene: TRBD1
CDR3nt: TGTGCCTGGAGTGTTGGAGGGGGCGCGGACGGCTACACCTTC
CDR3aa: CAWSVGGGADGYTF

v_gene: TRBV6-5
j_gene: TRBJ2-7
abundance: NA
d_gene: TRBD1
CDR3nt: TGTGCCAGCAGACTACTGGGGACAGGGGGATCCGAGCAGTACTTC
CDR3aa: CASRLLGTGGSEQYF

v_gene: TRBV19
j_gene: TRBJ2-7
abundance: NA
d_gene: TRBD1
CDR3nt: TGTGCCAGCGGGACAGGGGTTTGGGAGCAGTACTTC
CDR3aa: CASGTGVWEQYF

v_gene: TRBV29-1
j_gene: TRBJ1-1
abundance: NA
d_gene: NA
CDR3nt: TGCAGCGGGGGACATTCGAACACTGAAGCTTTCTTT
CDR3aa: CSGGHSNTEAFF

v_gene: TRBV29-1
j_gene: TRBJ2-1
abundance: NA
d_gene: TRBD1
CDR3nt: TGCAGCGTTTCCCGAAGACCCTCTCTCGGGACAGGGGTCTACAATGAGCAGTTCTTC
CDR3aa: CSVSRRPSLGTGVYNEQFF

v_gene: TRBV6-1
j_gene: TRBJ1-6
abundance: few
d_gene: TRBD1
CDR3nt: TGTGCCAGCAGTGAATTTTTTATGGGGGGGACAGGGAATTCACCCCTCCACTTT
CDR3aa: CASSEFFMGGTGNSPLHF

v_gene: TRBV7-9
j_gene: TRBJ2-7
abundance: NA
d_gene: NA
CDR3nt: TGTGCCAGCAGCACCGAGAGATATACCTACGAGCAGTACTTC
CDR3aa: CASSTERYTYEQYF

v_gene: TRBV10-3
j_gene: TRBJ1-1
abundance: few
d_gene: NA
CDR3nt: TGTGCCATCAGTGAGTCGAACGGCAGCGAAGCTTTCTTT
CDR3aa: CAISESNGSEAFF

v_gene: TRBV7-3
j_gene: TRBJ2-5
abundance: NA
d_gene: TRBD2
CDR3nt: TGTGCCAGCAGCTTGGCCGGGAGGGGCGTTTCAGAGACCCAGTACTTC
CDR3aa: CASSLAGRGVSETQYF

v_gene: TRBV29-1
j_gene: TRBJ2-5
abundance: NA
d_gene: NA
CDR3nt: TGCAGCGTTGAGGAGACCCAGTACTTC
CDR3aa: CSVEETQYF

v_gene: TRBV9
j_gene: TRBJ2-7
abundance: NA
d_gene: NA
CDR3nt: TGTGCCAGCAGCGGGGACCTTTTAAACGAGCAGTACTTC
CDR3aa: CASSGDLLNEQYF

v_gene: TRBV6-5
j_gene: TRBJ2-2
abundance: NA
d_gene: NA
CDR3nt: TGTGCCAGCAGTTACAACCTGGAGACCTATGCCGGGGAGCTGTTTTTT
CDR3aa: CASSYNLETYAGELFF

v_gene: TRBV30
j_gene: TRBJ1-1
abundance: NA
d_gene: TRBD1
CDR3nt: TGTGCCTGGAGTGCAGGGACAGGGAACACTGAAGCTTTCTTT
CDR3aa: CAWSAGTGNTEAFF

v_gene: TRBV5-1
j_gene: TRBJ1-2
abundance: few
d_gene: NA
CDR3nt: TGCGCCAGCAGCTTACTTGACCCCGGGACCGATGGCTACACCTTC
CDR3aa: CASSLLDPGTDGYTF

v_gene: TRBV25-1
j_gene: TRBJ2-3
abundance: NA
d_gene: TRBD2
CDR3nt: TGTGCCAGCAGTGAATCGGCGGGAGCTTTGGTAGATACGCAGTATTTT
CDR3aa: CASSESAGALVDTQYF

v_gene: TRBV7-9
j_gene: TRBJ2-7
abundance: NA
d_gene: TRBD1
CDR3nt: TGTGCCAGCAGCTTAGGTAGCGCGAGGGGGCGAGGCTACGAGCAGTACTTC
CDR3aa: CASSLGSARGRGYEQYF

v_gene: TRBV27
j_gene: TRBJ1-5
abundance: NA
d_gene: NA
CDR3nt: TGTGCCAGCAGTTTAGATTCCTTTAGCAATCAGCCCCAGCATTTT
CDR3aa: CASSLDSFSNQPQHF

v_gene: TRBV5-8
j_gene: TRBJ2-5
abundance: NA
d_gene: NA
CDR3nt: TGTGCCAGCAGCTTGGCGCTTGAAGAGACCCAGTACTTC
CDR3aa: CASSLALEETQYF

v_gene: TRBV7-3
j_gene: TRBJ1-1
abundance: NA
d_gene: TRBD1
CDR3nt: TGTGCCAGCAGCTTATTTGGACAGGGGTCCACTGAAGCTTTCTTT
CDR3aa: CASSLFGQGSTEAFF

v_gene: TRBV13
j_gene: TRBJ2-3
abundance: NA
d_gene: NA
CDR3nt: TGTGCCAGCAGCCCCGGGGCAGATACGCAGTATTTT
CDR3aa: CASSPGADTQYF

v_gene: TRBV5-1
j_gene: TRBJ2-7
abundance: once
d_gene: NA
CDR3nt: TGCGCCAGCAGCTGGAACGACGGATTCTTGGAGCAGTACTTC
CDR3aa: CASSWNDGFLEQYF

v_gene: TRBV6-1
j_gene: TRBJ1-2
abundance: once
d_gene: NA
CDR3nt: TGTGCCAGCAGTGATGGCAGAACCAGTTATGGCTACACCTTC
CDR3aa: CASSDGRTSYGYTF

v_gene: TRBV28
j_gene: TRBJ1-3
abundance: NA
d_gene: NA
CDR3nt: TGTGCCAGCACCAGCTCTGGAAACACCATATATTTT
CDR3aa: CASTSSGNTIYF

v_gene: TRBV5-1
j_gene: TRBJ2-7
abundance: NA
d_gene: TRBD1
CDR3nt: TGCGCCAGCAGCCTCCGGGACAGGGGGTACGAGCAGTACTTC
CDR3aa: CASSLRDRGYEQYF

v_gene: TRBV10-3
j_gene: TRBJ1-1
abundance: NA
d_gene: TRBD1
CDR3nt: TGTGCCATCAGTGAGATACAAGGCAGGGGGCAGGGCACTGAAGCTTTCTTT
CDR3aa: CAISEIQGRGQGTEAFF

v_gene: TRBV28
j_gene: TRBJ2-5
abundance: once
d_gene: NA
CDR3nt: TGTGCCAGCAACGGGCCCGGGGAGACCCAGTACTTC
CDR3aa: CASNGPGETQYF

v_gene: TRBV30
j_gene: TRBJ1-2
abundance: once
d_gene: NA
CDR3nt: TGTGCCTGGGGGCCGGGGGGGCTTAACTATGGCTACACCTTC
CDR3aa: CAWGPGGLNYGYTF

v_gene: TRBV7-9
j_gene: TRBJ2-1
abundance: NA
d_gene: NA
CDR3nt: TGTGCCAGCAGCAGACGCACAGGGTACGACAATGAGCAGTTCTTC
CDR3aa: CASSRRTGYDNEQFF

v_gene: TRBV4-1
j_gene: TRBJ1-1
abundance: NA
d_gene: NA
CDR3nt: TGCGCCAGCAGACAACCTTTGGGTGATGAAGCTTTCTTT
CDR3aa: CASRQPLGDEAFF

v_gene: TRBV7-9
j_gene: TRBJ2-1
abundance: NA
d_gene: TRBD2
CDR3nt: TGTGCCAGCAGCTTAGGACTAGCGGGAGGGAACGAGCAGTTCTTC
CDR3aa: CASSLGLAGGNEQFF

v_gene: TRBV10-3
j_gene: TRBJ1-3
abundance: once
d_gene: NA
CDR3nt: TGTGCCATCAGTGATGCAGGGACTGGAAACACCATATATTTT
CDR3aa: CAISDAGTGNTIYF